A single sample is the source of the 19 T cell receptor beta chains below, sequenced in a study of spatial heterogeneity in lung cancer. TCRdb itself ran the 5' RACE reads through MiXCR, one entry per CDR3 protein. The data hold under 15,000 distinct CDR3 sequences, with 5% to 6% observed a single time. Time point noted: sample taken at primary tumor resection. Whole RNA, isolated from tumor, nontumor lung or frozen PBMC, was sequenced without prior sorting. The sequencing used lung tumor tissue, collected at surgery. These receptors were obtained from a human donor with early-stage non-small cell lung cancer.

This clonotype has ten or more counts. Since the library was made to target alpha chains, this beta chain is a stray read and its abundance is not meaningful. The chain uses TRBV2 and TRBJ2-7; 10 bases map to TRBD1. This CDR3 has 14 residues. V shed 11 bases, J shed 4 bases, and the junction held 11 bases outside the gene matches. Looked up from germline, CDR1 is SNHLY and CDR2 is FYNNEI. In DNA, the CDR3 is TGTGCCGACCAGAGGGACAGGGGTGGGTACGAGCAGTACTTC. This codes for CADQRDRGGYEQYF.

With regard to this clonotype: The library was prepared for alpha chains; this beta chain is a stray read, so its frequency means little. The V call is TRBV7-6, the J call TRBJ2-3; no reliable D call. From germline, CDR1 is SGHVS and CDR2 FNYEAQ. With 1 base removed from V and 1 base from J, the gap between germline ends came to 18 bases. The length of the CDR3 is 18 residues. This CDR3 reads CASSLVLDPSLGTDTQYF. The CDR3 DNA sequence: TGTGCCAGCAGCTTAGTCTTGGACCCCTCGCTTGGCACAGATACGCAGTATTTT.

This clonotype was recorded at least ten times. The library was designed around alpha chains, so this beta chain is a stray read whose abundance carries little weight. The chain links TRBV5-1 to TRBJ2-3; D is ambiguous. The germline gives CDR1 SGHRS, CDR2 YFSETQ. The CDR3 loop spans 15 amino acids. V dropped 3 bases and J dropped 0 bases, with 11 bases sitting between them. DNA of the CDR3: TGCGCCAGCAGCTCTCAACCGACTAGCACAGATACGCAGTATTTT. Its translation is CASSSQPTSTDTQYF.

This clonotype was counted between two and nine times. This beta chain turned up in a library designed for alpha chains; as an off-target read, its abundance says little. This CDR3 reads CASSAPPSDEQYV. The CDR3 coding sequence is TGTGCCAGCAGCGCTCCCCCATCGGACGAGCAGTACGTC. This chain links TRBV5-5 with TRBJ2-7, with no clear D. Germline V gene sequence: CDR1 SGHKS, CDR2 YYEKEE (reference sequence). The CDR3 spans 13 residues. With 4 bases removed from V and 5 bases from J, the gap between germline ends came to 13 bases.

As concerns this clonotype: A library made for alpha chains picked up this beta chain off target, so its size means little. The genes are TRBV20-1 and TRBJ2-5; TRBD2 might be the D (5 bases). Germline loops: CDR1 DFQATT, CDR2 SNEGSKA (reference sequence). The ends were cut back, 0 bases at V and 2 bases at J, with 10 bases in the middle. The CDR3 consists of 14 residues. The CDR3 DNA follows: TGCAGTGCTAGAGATAGCGTCAGGCAAGAGACCCAGTACTTC. It is translated as CSARDSVRQETQYF.

There are many counts of this clonotype. A library made for alpha chains picked up this beta chain off target, so its size means little. The gene calls are TRBV5-1 and TRBJ1-5, with TRBD1 as a possible D gene (5 bases). V shed 0 bases and J shed 4 bases, with 14 bases lying between them. The germline V gene has CDR1 SGHRS and CDR2 YFSETQ. This CDR3 is built from 16 residues. The CDR3 sequence is CASSLGGDRSNQPQHF. The CDR3 nucleotides read TGCGCCAGCAGCTTGGGAGGGGACCGATCGAATCAGCCCCAGCATTTT.

As for this clonotype: Since the library was made to target alpha chains, this beta chain is a stray read and its abundance is not meaningful. The genes are TRBV7-9 and TRBJ1-4; no clear D gene. The ends were cut back, 5 bases at V and 3 bases at J, with 13 bases in the middle. Germline CDR1 reads SEHNR; CDR2 reads FQNEAQ (reference sequence). This CDR3 is built from 15 residues. The CDR3 region is CASSQILVANEKLFF. CDR3 coding DNA: TGTGCCAGCAGCCAGATTTTGGTGGCTAATGAAAAACTGTTTTTT.

In this sample, this clonotype is medium-sized (0.01 to 0.1%). With the library built for alpha chains, this beta chain is off target and its frequency is not meaningful. This chain uses TRBV11-2 with TRBJ2-5; D gene unclear. Trimming took 6 bases from V and 2 from J, leaving 4 bases between them. In germline, CDR1 is SGHAT, CDR2 FQNNGV. The length of the CDR3 is 11 residues. CDR3 in amino acids: CASREQETQYF. DNA of the CDR3: TGTGCCAGCAGGGAACAAGAGACCCAGTACTTC.

This clonotype was observed at least ten times. A library prepared for alpha chains yielded this beta chain as an off-target read; its size is of little meaning. The rearrangement uses TRBV9 and TRBJ2-3; 13 bases are a match to TRBD2. The V gene end was trimmed by 3 bases and the J gene end by 6 bases; junction bases not matched to a gene: 10. The CDR3 is made up of 17 amino acids. From germline, CDR1 is SGDLS and CDR2 YYNGEE. The CDR3 sequence is CASSAGQLAGGVDTQYF. In nucleotides, the CDR3 is TGTGCCAGCAGCGCGGGACAACTAGCGGGAGGGGTGGATACGCAGTATTTT.

This clonotype has a count of ten or more. Since it is a stray read in a library aimed at alpha chains, this beta chain has a size that is not meaningful. This chain links TRBV7-2 with TRBJ1-2; 10 bases are shared with TRBD1. CDR3 length: 16 amino acids. With V trimmed by 5 bases and J by 4 bases, 10 bases remained unmatched. Germline lookup yields CDR1 SGHTA and CDR2 FQGNSA. Here the CDR3 reads CASSTPDRGAVYGYTF. The CDR3 DNA reads as TGTGCCAGCAGCACCCCGGACAGGGGGGCGGTCTATGGCTACACCTTC.

This clonotype qualifies as large (0.1 to 1%). This beta chain turned up in a library designed for alpha chains; as an off-target read, its abundance says little. The chain couples TRBV12-5 to TRBJ2-1; 14 positions match TRBD2. V dropped 4 bases and J dropped 3; count of bases not matched to a gene: 14. The germline gives CDR1 LGHNT, CDR2 FRNRAP. This CDR3 region has 20 residues. CDR3 nucleotide sequence: TGTGCTAGTGGTTCCTCCCTAGGACTAGCGGGAGGTGCCCTCTACAATGAGCAGTTCTTC. As protein: CASGSSLGLAGGALYNEQFF.

This clonotype was seen repeatedly, ten times or more. This beta chain is a stray sequence in a library constructed for alpha chains; its clone size is not meaningful. This chain links TRBV6-5 with TRBJ1-1; possible D gene TRBD1, 6 bases. CDR3 length: 13 amino acids. Germline values: CDR1 MNHEY, CDR2 SVGAGI. The V end lost 7 bases, the J end lost 0 bases, and 9 bases lay between the germline ends. The CDR3 reads CASNPGVNTEAFF. Written as DNA, the CDR3 is TGTGCCAGCAATCCAGGGGTGAACACTGAAGCTTTCTTT.

This clonotype occurred many times. This beta chain lies outside the target of a library built for alpha chains; its clone size means little. This chain uses TRBV6-1 with TRBJ1-1; no definite D call. This CDR3 is 14 amino acids long. Trimming removed 3 bases from V and 3 bases from J, with 11 bases in between. CDR1 and CDR2 from the germline V gene are MNHNS and SASEGT. The CDR3 DNA reads as TGTGCCAGCAGTGAGAAGGGCGGATACACTGAAGCTTTCTTT. It encodes CASSEKGGYTEAFF.

This clonotype was recorded at least ten times. Within a library made for alpha chains, this beta chain is off target, and its count is uninformative. This sequence joins TRBV20-1 and TRBJ2-1; 7 nucleotides match TRBD1. The J segment lost 3 bases and the V segment lost 0 bases, leaving 8 bases of the junction unmatched. The germline V gene has CDR1 DFQATT and CDR2 SNEGSKA (reference sequence). The length of the CDR3 is 16 residues. CDR3 DNA sequence: TGCAGTGCTAGAGACTCCGGGACAGTAATCTACAATGAGCAGTTCTTC. Its translation: CSARDSGTVIYNEQFF.

This clonotype is labeled medium-sized (0.01 to 0.1%). Since the library was made to target alpha chains, this beta chain is a stray read and its abundance is not meaningful. The chain is built from TRBV7-9 and TRBJ1-5; TRBD1 agrees at 7 bases. CDR1 and CDR2 from the germline V gene are SEHNR and FQNEAQ (reference sequence). The CDR3 runs to 15 residues. The V and J ends lost 4 bases and 5 bases, in that order; junction bases with no gene match: 8. CDR3 region: CASSSRTGRDQPQHF. The CDR3 bases are TGTGCCAGCAGCTCGAGGACAGGTCGGGATCAGCCCCAGCATTTT.

This clonotype was observed at least ten times. A library prepared for alpha chains yielded this beta chain as an off-target read; its size is of little meaning. The rearrangement uses TRBV6-5 and TRBJ1-2; possibly TRBD1 for D (5 bases). Trimming pared 6 bases from V and 2 bases from J, leaving 19 bases between. CDR1 MNHEY and CDR2 SVGAGI come from the germline V gene. The CDR3 loop spans 16 amino acids. CDR3 nucleotides: TGTGCCAGCAGCGCATTCGGAAGGGGAAGAAACTATGGCTACACCTTC. Its translation is CASSAFGRGRNYGYTF.

This clonotype was recorded at least ten times. Because the library targeted alpha chains, this beta chain is an off-target read whose size means little. The V gene is TRBV24-1, the J gene TRBJ2-1; D uncertain. Trimming removed 0 bases from V and 6 bases from J, with 20 bases in between. CDR3 length: 18 residues. Germline V lookup: CDR1 KGHDR, CDR2 SFDVKD. CDR3 loop: CATSDLRSGAGRSNEQFF. The CDR3 bases are TGTGCCACCAGTGATTTGCGTAGTGGAGCAGGAAGGAGCAATGAGCAGTTCTTC.

A few counts support this clonotype. Since it is a stray read in a library aimed at alpha chains, this beta chain has a size that is not meaningful. V gene TRBV7-9 combines with J gene TRBJ1-1, with a weak D call TRBD1 (6 bases). Germline CDR1 and CDR2: SEHNR and FQNEAQ (reference sequence). The CDR3 extends over 12 amino acids. V lost 1 base, J lost 10 bases, and 10 bases lay in between. The CDR3 coding sequence is TGTGCCAGCAGCTTAGGGCAGGGGAGAGCTTTCTTT. Protein sequence: CASSLGQGRAFF.

This clonotype has ten or more counts. The library was designed around alpha chains, so this beta chain is a stray read whose abundance carries little weight. The chain carries TRBV7-8 and TRBJ2-3; perhaps TRBD1 as D (6 bases). Trimming pared 3 bases from V and 0 bases from J, leaving 7 bases between. The CDR3 consists of 14 residues. CDR1 and CDR2 from the germline V gene are SGHVS and FQNEAQ. The CDR3 DNA sequence: TGTGCCAGCAGCTTGGGGGCCAGCACAGATACGCAGTATTTT. Translating it yields CASSLGASTDTQYF.